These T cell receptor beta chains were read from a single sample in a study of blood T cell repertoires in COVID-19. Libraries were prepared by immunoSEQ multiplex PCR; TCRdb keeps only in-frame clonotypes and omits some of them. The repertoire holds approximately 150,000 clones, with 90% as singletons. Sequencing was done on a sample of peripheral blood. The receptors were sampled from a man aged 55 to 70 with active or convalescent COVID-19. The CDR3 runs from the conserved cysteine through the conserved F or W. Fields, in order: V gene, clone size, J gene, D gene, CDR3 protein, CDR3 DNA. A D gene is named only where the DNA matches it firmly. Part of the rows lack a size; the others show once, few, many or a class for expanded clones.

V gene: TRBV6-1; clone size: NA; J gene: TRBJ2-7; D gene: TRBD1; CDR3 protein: CASSERRDRGREQYF; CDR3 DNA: TGTGCCAGCAGTGAAAGAAGAGACAGGGGGCGTGAGCAGTACTTC
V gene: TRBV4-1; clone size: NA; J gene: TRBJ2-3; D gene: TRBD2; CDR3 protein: CASSQVPSGRGDTQYF; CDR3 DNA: TGCGCCAGCAGCCAAGTACCCAGCGGGAGAGGAGATACGCAGTATTTT
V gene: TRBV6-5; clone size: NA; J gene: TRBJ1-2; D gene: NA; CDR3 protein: CASRTTGMRPGYTF; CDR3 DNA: TGTGCCAGCAGAACAACAGGGATGCGACCGGGCTACACCTTC
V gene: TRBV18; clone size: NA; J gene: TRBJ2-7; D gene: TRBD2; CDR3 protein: CASSQSGTSGIYEQYF; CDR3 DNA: TGTGCCAGCTCACAATCCGGGACTAGCGGGATATACGAGCAGTACTTC
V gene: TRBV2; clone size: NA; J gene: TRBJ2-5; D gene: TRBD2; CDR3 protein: CASSGDLLAGLQETQYF; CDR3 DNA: TGTGCCAGCAGTGGGGACCTTCTAGCGGGGCTACAAGAGACCCAGTACTTC
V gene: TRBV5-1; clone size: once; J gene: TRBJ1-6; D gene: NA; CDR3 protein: CASSLASNRAHSPLHF; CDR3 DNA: TGCGCCAGCAGCTTGGCCTCAAACAGGGCCCATTCACCCCTCCACTTT
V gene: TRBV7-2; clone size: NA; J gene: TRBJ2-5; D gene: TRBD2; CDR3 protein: CASSPGGTSGPGQETQYF; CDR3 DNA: TGTGCCAGCAGCCCAGGTGGGACTAGCGGGCCGGGCCAAGAGACCCAGTACTTC
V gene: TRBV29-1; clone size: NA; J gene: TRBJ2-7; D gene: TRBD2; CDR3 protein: CSVGEGPYEQYF; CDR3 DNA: TGCAGCGTTGGGGAGGGGCCCTACGAGCAGTACTTC
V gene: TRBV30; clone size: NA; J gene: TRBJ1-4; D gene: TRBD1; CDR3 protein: CAWSSGQGDNEKLFF; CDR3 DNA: TGTGCCTGGAGTTCGGGACAGGGGGATAATGAAAAACTGTTTTTT
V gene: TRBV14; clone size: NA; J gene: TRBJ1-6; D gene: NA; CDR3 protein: CASSHGLNSPLHF; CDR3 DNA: TGTGCCAGCAGCCATGGACTAAATTCACCCCTCCACTTT
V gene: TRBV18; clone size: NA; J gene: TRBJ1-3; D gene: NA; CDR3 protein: CASSPEPRRNTIYF; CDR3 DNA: TGTGCCAGCTCACCAGAACCCAGGCGAAACACCATATATTTT
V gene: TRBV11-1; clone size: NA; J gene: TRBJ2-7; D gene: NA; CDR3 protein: CASSPLGQSYEQYF; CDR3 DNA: TGTGCCAGCAGCCCCCTGGGGCAGTCCTACGAGCAGTACTTC
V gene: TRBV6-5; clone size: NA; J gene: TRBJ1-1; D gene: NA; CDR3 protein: CASRREGGGNTEAFF; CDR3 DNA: TGTGCCAGCAGACGCGAGGGCGGAGGGAACACTGAAGCTTTCTTT
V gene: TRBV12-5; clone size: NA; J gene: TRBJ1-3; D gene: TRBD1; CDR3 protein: CASGSRQGGSGNTIYF; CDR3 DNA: TGTGCTAGTGGCTCCCGACAGGGAGGCTCTGGAAACACCATATATTTT
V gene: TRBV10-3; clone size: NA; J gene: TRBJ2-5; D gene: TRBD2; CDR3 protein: CAAATSGEETQYF; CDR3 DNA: TGTGCCGCAGCGACTAGCGGAGAAGAGACCCAGTACTTC
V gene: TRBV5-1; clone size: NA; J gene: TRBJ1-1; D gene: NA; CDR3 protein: CASSLDGIQGNTEAFF; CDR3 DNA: TGCGCCAGCAGCCTAGATGGGATACAGGGGAACACTGAAGCTTTCTTT
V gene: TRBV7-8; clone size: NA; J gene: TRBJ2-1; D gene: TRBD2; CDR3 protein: CASSLVVAGVYEQFF; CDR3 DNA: TGTGCCAGCAGCTTAGTGGTAGCGGGGGTCTATGAGCAGTTCTTC
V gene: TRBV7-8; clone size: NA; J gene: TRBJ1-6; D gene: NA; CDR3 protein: CASSSFQGNSPLHF; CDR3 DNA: TGTGCCAGCAGCTCCTTTCAGGGGAATTCACCCCTCCACTTT
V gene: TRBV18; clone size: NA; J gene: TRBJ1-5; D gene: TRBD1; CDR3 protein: CASSKQGWTENSNQPQHF; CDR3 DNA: TGTGCCAGCTCAAAACAGGGGTGGACAGAAAATAGCAATCAGCCCCAGCATTTT
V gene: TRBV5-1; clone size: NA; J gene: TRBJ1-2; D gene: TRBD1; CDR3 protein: CASSLDGTGVRGYTF; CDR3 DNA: TGCGCCAGCAGCTTGGACGGGACAGGGGTTCGTGGCTACACCTTC
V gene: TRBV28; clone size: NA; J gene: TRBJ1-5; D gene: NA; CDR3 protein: CASGSVQHF; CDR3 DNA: TGTGCCAGCGGCTCAGTTCAGCATTTT
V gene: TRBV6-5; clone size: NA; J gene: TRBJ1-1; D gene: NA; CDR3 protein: CASSYHRVLNTEAFF; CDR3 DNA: TGTGCCAGCAGTTACCACAGGGTTCTGAACACTGAAGCTTTCTTT
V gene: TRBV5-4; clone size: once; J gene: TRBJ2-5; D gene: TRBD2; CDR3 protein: CASSPSGGAGQETQYF; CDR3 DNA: TGTGCCAGCAGCCCTAGCGGGGGGGCTGGCCAAGAGACCCAGTACTTC
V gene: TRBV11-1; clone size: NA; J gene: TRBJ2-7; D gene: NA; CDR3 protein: CASSVGEEQYF; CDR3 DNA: TGTGCCAGCAGTGTGGGCGAGGAGCAGTACTTC
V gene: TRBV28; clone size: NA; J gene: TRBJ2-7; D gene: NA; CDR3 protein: CASATEASSYEQYF; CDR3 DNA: TGTGCCAGCGCGACGGAGGCGAGCTCCTACGAGCAGTACTTC
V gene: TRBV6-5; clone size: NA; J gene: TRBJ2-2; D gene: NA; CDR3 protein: CASSVTSKSTGELFF; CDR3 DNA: TGTGCCAGTTCCGTAACTAGCAAATCGACCGGGGAGCTGTTTTTT
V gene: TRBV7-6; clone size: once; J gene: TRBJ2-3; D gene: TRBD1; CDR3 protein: CASSPGGDSADTQYF; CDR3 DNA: TGTGCCAGCAGCCCAGGGGGCGACAGTGCAGATACGCAGTATTTT
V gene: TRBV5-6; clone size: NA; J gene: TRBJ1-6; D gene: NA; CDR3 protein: CASSRGRVSYNSPLHF; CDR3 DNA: TGTGCCAGCAGCAGAGGGAGGGTGTCCTATAATTCACCCCTCCACTTT
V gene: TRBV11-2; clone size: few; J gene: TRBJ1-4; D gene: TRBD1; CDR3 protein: CASSIRTGGVANEKLFF; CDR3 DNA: TGTGCCAGCAGCATCCGGACAGGGGGTGTTGCTAATGAAAAACTGTTTTTT
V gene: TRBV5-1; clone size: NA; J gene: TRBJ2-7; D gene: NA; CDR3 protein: CASSFQARGEQYF; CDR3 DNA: TGCGCCAGCAGCTTTCAGGCTCGGGGCGAGCAGTACTTC
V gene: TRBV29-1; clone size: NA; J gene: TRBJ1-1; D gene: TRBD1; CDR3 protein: CSVVIRGLNTEAFF; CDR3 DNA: TGCAGCGTTGTCATCAGGGGGCTGAACACTGAAGCTTTCTTT
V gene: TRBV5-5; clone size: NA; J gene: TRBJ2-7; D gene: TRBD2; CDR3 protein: CASSPGTSDFYEQYF; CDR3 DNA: TGTGCCAGCAGCCCTGGGACTAGCGATTTTTACGAGCAGTACTTC
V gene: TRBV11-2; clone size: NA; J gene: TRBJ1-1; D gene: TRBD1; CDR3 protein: CASSSYNGDSLTEAFF; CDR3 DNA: TGTGCCAGCAGCTCCTACAACGGGGACAGTCTCACTGAAGCTTTCTTT
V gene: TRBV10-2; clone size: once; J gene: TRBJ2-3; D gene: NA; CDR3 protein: CASTEDSIVADTQYF; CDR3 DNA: TGCGCCAGCACCGAGGACTCGATCGTGGCAGATACGCAGTATTTT
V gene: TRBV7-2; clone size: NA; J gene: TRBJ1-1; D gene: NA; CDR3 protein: CASSLVGKKAEAFF; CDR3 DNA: TGTGCCAGCAGCTTAGTCGGGAAGAAGGCTGAAGCTTTCTTT
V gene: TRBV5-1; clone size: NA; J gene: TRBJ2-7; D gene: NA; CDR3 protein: CASTRDNSYEQYF; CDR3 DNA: TGCGCCAGCACCCGGGACAACTCCTACGAGCAGTACTTC
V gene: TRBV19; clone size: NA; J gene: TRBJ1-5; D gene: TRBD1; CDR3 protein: CASSPDRHSQPQHF; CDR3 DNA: TGTGCCAGTAGCCCGGACAGGCACTCTCAGCCCCAGCATTTT
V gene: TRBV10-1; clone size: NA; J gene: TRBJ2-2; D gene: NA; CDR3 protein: CASSYNTGELFF; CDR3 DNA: TGCGCCAGCAGTTATAACACCGGGGAGCTGTTTTTT
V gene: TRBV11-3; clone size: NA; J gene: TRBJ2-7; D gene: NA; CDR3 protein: CASSFSFRDSTYEQYF; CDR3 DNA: TGTGCCAGCAGCTTTTCGTTCCGGGACTCCACCTACGAGCAGTACTTC
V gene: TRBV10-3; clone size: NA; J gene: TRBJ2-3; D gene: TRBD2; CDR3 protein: CAISESASGVDTQYF; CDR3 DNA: TGTGCCATCAGTGAGTCGGCTAGCGGGGTAGATACGCAGTATTTT
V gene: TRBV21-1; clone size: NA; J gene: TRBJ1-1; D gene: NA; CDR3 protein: CASSNRGKNTEAFF; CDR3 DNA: TGTGCCAGCAGCAACCGAGGGAAGAACACTGAAGCTTTCTTT
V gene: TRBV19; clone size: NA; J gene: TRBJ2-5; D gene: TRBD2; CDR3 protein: CASSIRLAGYQETQYF; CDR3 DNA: TGTGCCAGTAGTATCCGACTAGCGGGGTACCAAGAGACCCAGTACTTC
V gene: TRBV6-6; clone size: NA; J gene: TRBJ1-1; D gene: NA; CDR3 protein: CASRAVVTEAFF; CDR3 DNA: TGTGCCAGCAGAGCCGTGGTCACTGAAGCTTTCTTT
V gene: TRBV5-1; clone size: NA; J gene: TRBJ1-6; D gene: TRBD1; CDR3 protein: CASSQRAGGYNSPLHF; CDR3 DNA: TGCGCCAGCAGCCAGAGGGCAGGGGGGTATAATTCACCCCTCCACTTT
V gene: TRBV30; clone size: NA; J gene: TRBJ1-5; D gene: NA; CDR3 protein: CAWTRDGNQPQHF; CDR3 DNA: TGTGCCTGGACCAGGGATGGCAATCAGCCCCAGCATTTT
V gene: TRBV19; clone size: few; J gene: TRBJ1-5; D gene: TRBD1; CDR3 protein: CASNRGEQPQHF; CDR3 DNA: TGTGCCAGCAACAGGGGTGAGCAGCCCCAGCATTTT
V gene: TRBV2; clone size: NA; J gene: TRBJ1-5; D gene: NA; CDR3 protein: CASSPHRDQPQHF; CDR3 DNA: TGTGCCAGCAGCCCCCACAGGGACCAGCCCCAGCATTTT
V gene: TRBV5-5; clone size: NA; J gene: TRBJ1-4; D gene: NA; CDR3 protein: CASSLGQINEKLFF; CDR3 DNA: TGTGCCAGCAGTCTCGGACAGATCAATGAAAAACTGTTTTTT
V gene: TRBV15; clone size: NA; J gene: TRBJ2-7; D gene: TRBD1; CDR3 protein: CATSARRQGYEQYF; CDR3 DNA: TGTGCCACCAGCGCCAGACGACAGGGTTACGAGCAGTACTTC
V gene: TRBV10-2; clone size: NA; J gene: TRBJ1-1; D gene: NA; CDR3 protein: CASSESRGNTEAFF; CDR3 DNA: TGCGCCAGCAGTGAGTCGAGAGGGAACACTGAAGCTTTCTTT
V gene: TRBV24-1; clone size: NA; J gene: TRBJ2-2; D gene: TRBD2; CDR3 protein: CATSDPRTSGRTGELFF; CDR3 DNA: TGTGCCACCAGTGATCCGAGGACTAGCGGGCGCACCGGGGAGCTGTTTTTT
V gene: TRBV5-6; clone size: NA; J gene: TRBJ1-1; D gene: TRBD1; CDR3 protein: CASSRQGPEAFF; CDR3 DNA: TGTGCCAGCAGTCGACAGGGCCCTGAAGCTTTCTTT
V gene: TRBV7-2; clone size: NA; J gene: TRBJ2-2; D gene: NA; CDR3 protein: CASSALTPGNTGELFF; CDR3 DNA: TGTGCCAGCAGCGCCCTAACGCCGGGTAACACCGGGGAGCTGTTTTTT
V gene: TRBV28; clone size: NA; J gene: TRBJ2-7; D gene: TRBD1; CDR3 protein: CASSPAGTGSYEQYF; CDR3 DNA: TGTGCCAGCAGCCCCGCCGGGACAGGCTCCTACGAGCAGTACTTC
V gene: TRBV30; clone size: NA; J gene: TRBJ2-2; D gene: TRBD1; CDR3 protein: CAWSVQTGWTGELFF; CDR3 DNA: TGTGCCTGGAGTGTACAGACAGGGTGGACCGGGGAGCTGTTTTTT